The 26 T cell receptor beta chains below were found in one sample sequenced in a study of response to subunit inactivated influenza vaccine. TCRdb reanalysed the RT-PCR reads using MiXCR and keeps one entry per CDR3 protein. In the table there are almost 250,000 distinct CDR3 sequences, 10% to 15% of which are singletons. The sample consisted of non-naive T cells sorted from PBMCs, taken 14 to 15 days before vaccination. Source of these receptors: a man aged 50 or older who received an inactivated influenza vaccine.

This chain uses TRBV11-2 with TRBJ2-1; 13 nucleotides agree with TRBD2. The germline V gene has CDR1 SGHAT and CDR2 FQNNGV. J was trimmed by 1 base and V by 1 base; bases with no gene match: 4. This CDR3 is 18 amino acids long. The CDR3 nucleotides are TGTGCCAGCAGCTTAGTGGGGGGACTAGCGGGGTCCTACAATGAGCAGTTCTTC. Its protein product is CASSLVGGLAGSYNEQFF. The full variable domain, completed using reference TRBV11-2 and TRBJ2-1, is EAGVAQSPRYKIIEKRQSVAFWCNPISGHATLYWYQQILGQGPKLLIQFQNNGVVDDSQLPKDRFSAERLKGVDSTLKIQPAKLEDSAVYLCASSLVGGLAGSYNEQFFGPGTRLTVL.

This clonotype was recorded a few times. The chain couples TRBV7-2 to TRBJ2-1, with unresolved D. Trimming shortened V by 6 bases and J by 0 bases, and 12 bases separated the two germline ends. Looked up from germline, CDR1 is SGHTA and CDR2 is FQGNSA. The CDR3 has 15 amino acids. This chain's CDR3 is CASSVGFGSYNEQFF. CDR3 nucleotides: TGTGCCAGCAGTGTAGGGTTCGGCTCCTACAATGAGCAGTTCTTC. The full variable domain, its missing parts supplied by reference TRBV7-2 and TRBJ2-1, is GAGVSQSPSNKVTEKGKDVELRCDPISGHTALYWYRQSLGQGLEFLIYFQGNSAPDKSGLPSDRFSAERTGGSVSTLTIQRTQQEDSAVYLCASSVGFGSYNEQFFGPGTRLTVL.

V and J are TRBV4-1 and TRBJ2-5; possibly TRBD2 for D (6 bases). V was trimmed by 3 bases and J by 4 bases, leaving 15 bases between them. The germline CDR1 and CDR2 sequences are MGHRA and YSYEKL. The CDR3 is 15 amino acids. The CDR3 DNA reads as TGCGCCAGCAGCCACGGGACTGGGACCCGAGAGACCCAGTACTTC. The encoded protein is CASSHGTGTRETQYF.

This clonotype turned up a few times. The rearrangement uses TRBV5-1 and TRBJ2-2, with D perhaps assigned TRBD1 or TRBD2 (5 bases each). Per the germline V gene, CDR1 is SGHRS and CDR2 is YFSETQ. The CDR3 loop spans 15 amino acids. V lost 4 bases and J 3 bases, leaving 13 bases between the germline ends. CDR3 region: CASSQGTADTGELFF. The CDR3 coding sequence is TGCGCCAGCAGCCAAGGGACCGCTGACACCGGGGAGCTGTTTTTT.

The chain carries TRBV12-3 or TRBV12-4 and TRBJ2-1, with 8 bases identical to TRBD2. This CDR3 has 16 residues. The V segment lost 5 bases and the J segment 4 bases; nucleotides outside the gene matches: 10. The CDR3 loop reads CASSPGTSWGYNEQFF. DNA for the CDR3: TGTGCCAGCAGTCCCGGGACTAGTTGGGGTTACAATGAGCAGTTCTTC.

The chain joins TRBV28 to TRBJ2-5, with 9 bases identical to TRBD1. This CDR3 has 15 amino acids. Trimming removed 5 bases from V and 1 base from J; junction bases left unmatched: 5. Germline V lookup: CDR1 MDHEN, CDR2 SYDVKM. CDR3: CASSGDRASQETQYF. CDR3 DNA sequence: TGTGCCAGCAGTGGGGACAGGGCGTCCCAAGAGACCCAGTACTTC.

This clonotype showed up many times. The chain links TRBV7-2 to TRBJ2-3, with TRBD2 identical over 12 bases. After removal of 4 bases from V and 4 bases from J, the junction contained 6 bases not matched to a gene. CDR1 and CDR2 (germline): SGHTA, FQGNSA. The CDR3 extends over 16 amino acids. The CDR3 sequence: CASSYRLAGAADTQYF. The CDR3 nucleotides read TGTGCCAGCAGCTACAGACTAGCGGGAGCTGCAGATACGCAGTATTTT.

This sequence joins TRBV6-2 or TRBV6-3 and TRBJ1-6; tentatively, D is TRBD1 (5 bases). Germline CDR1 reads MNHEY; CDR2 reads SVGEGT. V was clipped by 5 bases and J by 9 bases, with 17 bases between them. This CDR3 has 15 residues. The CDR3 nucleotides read TGTGCCAGCAGTCTTCCGGGACCCCGGGGTTCACCCCTCCACTTT. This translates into CASSLPGPRGSPLHF.

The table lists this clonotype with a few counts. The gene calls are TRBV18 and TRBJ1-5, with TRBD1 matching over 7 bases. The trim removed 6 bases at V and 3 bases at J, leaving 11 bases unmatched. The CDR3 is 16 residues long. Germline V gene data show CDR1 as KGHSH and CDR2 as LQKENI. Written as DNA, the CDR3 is TGTGCCAGCTCGGCACTCCGGGACAGCGTCAATCAGCCCCAGCATTTT. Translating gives CASSALRDSVNQPQHF.

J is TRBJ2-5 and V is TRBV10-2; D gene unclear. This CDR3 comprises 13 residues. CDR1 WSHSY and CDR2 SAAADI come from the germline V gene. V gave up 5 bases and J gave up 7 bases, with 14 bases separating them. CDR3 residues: CASSPLSLGTQYF. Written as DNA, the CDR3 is TGCGCCAGCAGTCCCCTTTCATTGGGGACCCAGTACTTC.

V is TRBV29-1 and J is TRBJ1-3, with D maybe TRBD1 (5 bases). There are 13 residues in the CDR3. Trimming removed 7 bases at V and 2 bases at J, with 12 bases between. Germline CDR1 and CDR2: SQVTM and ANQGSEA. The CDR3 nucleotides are TGCAGCGCCGGGACCGCGCCTGGAAACACCATATATTTT. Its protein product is CSAGTAPGNTIYF.

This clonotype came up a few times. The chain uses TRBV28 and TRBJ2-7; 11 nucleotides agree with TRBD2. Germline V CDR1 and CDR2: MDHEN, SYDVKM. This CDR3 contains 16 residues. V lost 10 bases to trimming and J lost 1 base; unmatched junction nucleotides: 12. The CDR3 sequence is CATITNIAGGSYEQYF. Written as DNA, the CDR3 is TGTGCCACCATAACTAATATAGCGGGAGGGTCCTACGAGCAGTACTTC.

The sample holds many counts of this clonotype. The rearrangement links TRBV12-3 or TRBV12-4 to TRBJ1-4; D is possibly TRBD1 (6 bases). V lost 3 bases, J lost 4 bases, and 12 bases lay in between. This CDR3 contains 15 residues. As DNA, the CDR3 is TGTGCCAGCAGTTTCGGGGGGCAGGATAATGAAAAACTGTTTTTT. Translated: CASSFGGQDNEKLFF.

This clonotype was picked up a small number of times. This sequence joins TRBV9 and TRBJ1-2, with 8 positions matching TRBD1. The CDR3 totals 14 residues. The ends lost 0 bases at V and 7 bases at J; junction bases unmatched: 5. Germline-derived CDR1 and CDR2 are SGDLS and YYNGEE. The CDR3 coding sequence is TGTGCCAGCAGCGTAGAGGACAGGGTTTTTGGCTACACCTTC. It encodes CASSVEDRVFGYTF.

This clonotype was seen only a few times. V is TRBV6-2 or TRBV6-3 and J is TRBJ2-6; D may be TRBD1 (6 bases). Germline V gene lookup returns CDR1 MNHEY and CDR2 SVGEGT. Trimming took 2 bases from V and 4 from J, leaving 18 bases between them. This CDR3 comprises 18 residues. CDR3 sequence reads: CASSYNQGRYKGANVLTF. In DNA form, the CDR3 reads TGTGCCAGCAGTTACAACCAGGGGCGTTATAAAGGGGCCAACGTCCTGACTTTC.

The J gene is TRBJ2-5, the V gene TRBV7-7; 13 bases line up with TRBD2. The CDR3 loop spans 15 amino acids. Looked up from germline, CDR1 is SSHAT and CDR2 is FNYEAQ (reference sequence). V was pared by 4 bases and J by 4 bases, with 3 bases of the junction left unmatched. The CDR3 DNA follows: TGTGCCAGCAGCTCAGGACTAGCGGGAGTAGAGACCCAGTACTTC. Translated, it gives CASSSGLAGVETQYF.

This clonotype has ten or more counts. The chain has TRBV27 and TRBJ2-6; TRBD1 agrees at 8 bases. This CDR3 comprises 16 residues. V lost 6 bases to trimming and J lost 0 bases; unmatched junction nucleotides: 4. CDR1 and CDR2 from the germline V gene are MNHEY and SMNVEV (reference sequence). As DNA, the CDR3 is TGTGCCAGCAGGGGGGACAGGAGCTCTGGGGCCAACGTCCTGACTTTC. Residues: CASRGDRSSGANVLTF.

For the CDR3, the DNA is TGTGCCAGCACCTCAGGACTTCTCTATGGCTACACCTTC. This encodes CASTSGLLYGYTF. The chain couples TRBV28 to TRBJ1-2; no reliable D call. The CDR3 runs 13 residues. Germline V gene sequence: CDR1 MDHEN, CDR2 SYDVKM. V was trimmed by 7 bases and J by 4 bases, leaving 13 bases between them.

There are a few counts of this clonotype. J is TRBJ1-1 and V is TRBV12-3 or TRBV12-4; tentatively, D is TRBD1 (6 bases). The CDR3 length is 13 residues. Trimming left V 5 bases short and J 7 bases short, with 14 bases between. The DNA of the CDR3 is TGTGCCAGCAGTACGGGGGGCTCAGGTGAAGCTTTCTTT. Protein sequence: CASSTGGSGEAFF.

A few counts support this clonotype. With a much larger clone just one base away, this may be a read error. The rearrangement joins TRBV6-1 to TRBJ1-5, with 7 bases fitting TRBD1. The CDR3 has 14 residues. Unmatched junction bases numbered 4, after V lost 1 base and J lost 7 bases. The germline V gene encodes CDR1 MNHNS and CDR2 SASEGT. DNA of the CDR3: TGTGCCAGCAGTGAAGAGACAGGGCGGCAGCCCCAGCATTTT. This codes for CASSEETGRQPQHF.

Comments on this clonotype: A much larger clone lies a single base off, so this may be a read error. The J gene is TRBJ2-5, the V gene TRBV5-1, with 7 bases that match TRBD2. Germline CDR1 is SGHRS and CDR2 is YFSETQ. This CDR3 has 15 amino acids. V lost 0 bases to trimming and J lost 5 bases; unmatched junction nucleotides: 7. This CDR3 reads CASSLGSSGDETQYF. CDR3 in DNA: TGCGCCAGCAGCTTGGGGTCTAGCGGTGATGAGACCCAGTACTTC.

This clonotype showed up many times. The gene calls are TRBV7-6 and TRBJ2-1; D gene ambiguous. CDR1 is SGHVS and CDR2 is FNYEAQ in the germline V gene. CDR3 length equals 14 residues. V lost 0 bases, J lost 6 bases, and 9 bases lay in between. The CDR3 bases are TGTGCCAGCAGCTTAGCCCGCCCTAGCAATGAGCAGTTCTTC. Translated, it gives CASSLARPSNEQFF.

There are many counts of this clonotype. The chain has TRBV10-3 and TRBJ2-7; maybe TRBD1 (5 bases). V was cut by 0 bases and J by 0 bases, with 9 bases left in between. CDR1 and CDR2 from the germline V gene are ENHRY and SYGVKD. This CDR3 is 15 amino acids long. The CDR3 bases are TGTGCCATCAGTGAGTCGCCAGGGCTCTCCTACGAGCAGTACTTC. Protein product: CAISESPGLSYEQYF.

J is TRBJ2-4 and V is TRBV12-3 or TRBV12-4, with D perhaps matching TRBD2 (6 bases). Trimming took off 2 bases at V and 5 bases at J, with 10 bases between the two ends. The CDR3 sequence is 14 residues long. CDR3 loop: CASSLTGEQNIQYF. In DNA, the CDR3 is TGTGCCAGCAGTTTAACGGGGGAGCAAAACATTCAGTACTTC.

CDR3 DNA sequence: TGTGCCAGCAGTCGAGCGAGCAGTAGCCCAACCTACGAGCAGTACTTC. Its protein product is CASSRASSSPTYEQYF. This rearrangement joins TRBV27 to TRBJ2-7; D unresolved. Germline V lookup: CDR1 MNHEY, CDR2 SMNVEV (reference sequence). V lost 5 bases, J lost 2 bases, and 19 bases lay in between. This CDR3 contains 16 residues.

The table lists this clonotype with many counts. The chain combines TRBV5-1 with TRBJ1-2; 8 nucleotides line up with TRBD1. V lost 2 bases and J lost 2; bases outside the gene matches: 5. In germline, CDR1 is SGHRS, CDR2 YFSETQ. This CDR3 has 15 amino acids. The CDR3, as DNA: TGCGCCAGCAGCTTTCGGACAGGGACAAACTATGGCTACACCTTC. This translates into CASSFRTGTNYGYTF. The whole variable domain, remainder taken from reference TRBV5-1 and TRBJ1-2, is KAGVTQTPRYLIKTRGQQVTLSCSPISGHRSVSWYQQTPGQGLQFLFEYFSETQRNKGNFPGRFSGRQFSNSRSEMNVSTLELGDSALYLCASSFRTGTNYGYTFGSGTRLTVV.